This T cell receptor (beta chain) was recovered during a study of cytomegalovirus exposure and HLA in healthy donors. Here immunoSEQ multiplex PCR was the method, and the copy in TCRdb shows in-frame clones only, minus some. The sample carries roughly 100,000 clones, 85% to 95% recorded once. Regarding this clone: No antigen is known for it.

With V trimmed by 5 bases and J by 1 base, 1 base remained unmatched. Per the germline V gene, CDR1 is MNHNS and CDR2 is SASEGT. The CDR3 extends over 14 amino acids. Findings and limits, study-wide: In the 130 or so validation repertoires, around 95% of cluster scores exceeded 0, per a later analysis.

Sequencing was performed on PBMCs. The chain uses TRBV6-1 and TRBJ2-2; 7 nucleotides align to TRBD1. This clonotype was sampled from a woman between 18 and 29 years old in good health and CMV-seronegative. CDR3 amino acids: CASSRQGNTGELFF. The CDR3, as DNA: TGTGCCAGCAGTAGACAGGGGAACACCGGGGAGCTGTTTTTT.